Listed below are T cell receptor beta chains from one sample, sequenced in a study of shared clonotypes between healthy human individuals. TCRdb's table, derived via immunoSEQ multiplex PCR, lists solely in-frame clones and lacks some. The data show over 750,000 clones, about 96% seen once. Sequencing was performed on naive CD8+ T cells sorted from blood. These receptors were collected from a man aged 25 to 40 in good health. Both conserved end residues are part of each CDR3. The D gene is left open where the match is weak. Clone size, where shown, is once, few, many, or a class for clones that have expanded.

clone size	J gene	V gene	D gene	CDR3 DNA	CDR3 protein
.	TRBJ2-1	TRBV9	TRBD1	TGTGCCAGCAGCGCCTCCCCGACAGGGTTAGACAATGAGCAGTTCTTC	CASSASPTGLDNEQFF
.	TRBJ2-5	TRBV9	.	TGTGCCAGCTCTGGTGGGCGGCAAGAGACCCAGTACTTC	CASSGGRQETQYF
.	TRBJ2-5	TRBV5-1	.	TGCGCCAGCAGCTTGGCTGGGGGACAACAAGAGACCCAGTACTTC	CASSLAGGQQETQYF
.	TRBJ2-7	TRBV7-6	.	TGTGCCAGCAGCTTAGTATCGGAAGGCCGCCGTTACTTC	CASSLVSEGRRYF
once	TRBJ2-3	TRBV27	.	TGTGCCAGCAGTTCTTTAGATACGCAGTATTTT	CASSSLDTQYF
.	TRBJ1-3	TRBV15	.	TGTGCCACCAGCATGGGGGCCAACTCTGGAAACACCATATATTTT	CATSMGANSGNTIYF
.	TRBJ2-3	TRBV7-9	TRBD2	TGTGCCAGCAGCTCTGCACTAGCGGGAGAGGCCACAGATACGCAGTATTTT	CASSSALAGEATDTQYF
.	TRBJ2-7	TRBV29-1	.	TGCAGCGTTGAAGGGAGGGGGTACGAGCAGTACTTC	CSVEGRGYEQYF
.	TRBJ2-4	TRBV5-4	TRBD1	TGTGCCAGCAGCCCGACCGGGACAGCGATGTCGTTAGATGGCATTCAGTACTTC	CASSPTGTAMSLDGIQYF
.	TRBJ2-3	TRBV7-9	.	TGTGCCAGCAGGCCGGCAGGGGATACGCAGTATTTT	CASRPAGDTQYF
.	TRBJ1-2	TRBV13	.	TGTGCCAGCAGCTTAGAGCAGGCCTGGTACGGAGGCTACACCTTC	CASSLEQAWYGGYTF
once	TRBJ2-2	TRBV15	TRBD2	TGTGCCACCAGCAGTACTCCGGGACTAGCGGGAGGCCCGGGCACCGGGGAGCTGTTTTTT	CATSSTPGLAGGPGTGELFF
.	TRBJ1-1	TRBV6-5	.	TGTGCCAGCAGTTCTCCAGGTTACACTGAAGCTTTCTTT	CASSSPGYTEAFF
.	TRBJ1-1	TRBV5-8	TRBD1	TGTGCCAGCAGCTTCCGGGACAGGCAGGACACTGAAGCTTTCTTT	CASSFRDRQDTEAFF
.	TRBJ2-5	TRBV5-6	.	TGTGCCAGCAGCTTGGGTAGGGGCCAAGAGACCCAGTACTTC	CASSLGRGQETQYF
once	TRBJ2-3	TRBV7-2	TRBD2	TGTGCCAGCAGCCCGTTAGCGGGGGGCACAGATACGCAGTATTTT	CASSPLAGGTDTQYF
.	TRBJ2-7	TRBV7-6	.	TGTGCCAGCAGCTTGGGGAGGTTCTACGAGCAGTACTTC	CASSLGRFYEQYF
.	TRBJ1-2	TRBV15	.	TGTGCCACCAGCAGAGACCGGGGCTATGGCTACACCTTC	CATSRDRGYGYTF
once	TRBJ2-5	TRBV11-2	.	TGTGCCAGCAGCCCAGAGGGAGGACTAACCCAAGAGACCCAGTACTTC	CASSPEGGLTQETQYF
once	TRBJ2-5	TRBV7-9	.	TGTGCCAGCAGCCTTATACAGGGTATTTCAGAGACCCAGTACTTC	CASSLIQGISETQYF
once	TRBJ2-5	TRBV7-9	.	TGTGCCAGCTTAGGGTTGGAGACCCAGTACTTC	CASLGLETQYF
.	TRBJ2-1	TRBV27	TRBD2	TGTGCCAGCAGTTTCTTTAGCGGGAGGAATGAGCAGTTCTTC	CASSFFSGRNEQFF
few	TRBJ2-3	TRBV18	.	TGTGCCAGCTCACCGGGAACTACCACAGATACGCAGTATTTT	CASSPGTTTDTQYF
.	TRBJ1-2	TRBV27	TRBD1	TGTGCCAGCAGTTTAATAGGCGGGACAGCCCTAAGGGGTGGCTACACCTTC	CASSLIGGTALRGGYTF
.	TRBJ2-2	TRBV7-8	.	TGTGCCAGCAGCAATAGAGAACTGGCCGGGGAGCTGTTTTTT	CASSNRELAGELFF
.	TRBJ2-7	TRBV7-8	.	TGTGCCAGCAGCTTAGGTCTAGCCAGCTACGAGCAGTACTTC	CASSLGLASYEQYF
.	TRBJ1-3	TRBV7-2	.	TGTGCCAGCAGCTCCCCCAGGGAATACACCATATATTTT	CASSSPREYTIYF
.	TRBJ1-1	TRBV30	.	TGTGCCTGGAGTACCGACAATTACATGAACACTGAAGCTTTCTTT	CAWSTDNYMNTEAFF
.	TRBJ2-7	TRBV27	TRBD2	TGTGCCAGCAGTCCAACTACTAGCGGGTCGTTCTCCTACGAGCAGTACTTC	CASSPTTSGSFSYEQYF
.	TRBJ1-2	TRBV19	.	TGTGCCAGTAGTCCTGGACCCATTTATGGCTACACCTTC	CASSPGPIYGYTF
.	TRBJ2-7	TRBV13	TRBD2	TGTGCCAGCGGAACAGCGGGAGGAGAGCAGTACTTC	CASGTAGGEQYF
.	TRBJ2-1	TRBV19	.	TGTGCCAGTAGTATGCCTCCTAGCTTTAATTACAATGAGCAGTTCTTC	CASSMPPSFNYNEQFF
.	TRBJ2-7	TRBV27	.	TGTGCCAGCAGCTCGGCCGGCCAAATGCGCGAGCAGTACTTC	CASSSAGQMREQYF
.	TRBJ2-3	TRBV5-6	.	TGTGCCAGCAGCTTGTGGGCAGCAAGCACAGATACGCAGTATTTT	CASSLWAASTDTQYF
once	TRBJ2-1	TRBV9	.	TGTGCCAGCAGCGTAGAGCTAGCGACCTTTAATGAGCAGTTCTTC	CASSVELATFNEQFF
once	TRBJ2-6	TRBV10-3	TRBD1	TGTGCCATCAATCCCGACAGGGGGATTTCTGGGGCCAACGTCCTGACTTTC	CAINPDRGISGANVLTF
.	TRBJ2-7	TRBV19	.	TGTGCCAGTAGCGGGGATTCCTACGAGCAGTACTTC	CASSGDSYEQYF
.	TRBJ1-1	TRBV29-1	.	TGCAGCGTTTTCCCTGAAGCTTTCTTT	CSVFPEAFF